The clone carrying this T cell receptor (beta chain) was detected a few times. This entry comes from a study of T cells in Graves' hyperthyroidism and ophthalmopathy. CDR3 length: 15 residues. Trimming cost V 2 bases and J 4 bases, with 12 bases left between them. Germline loops: CDR1 SGHRS, CDR2 YFSETQ. The investigators amplified TCR beta CDR3 regions from RNA transcripts. RT-PCR in the first round (using the HTBI primer set) targeted the TCR CDR3. MiXCR, applied by TCRdb to the multiplex PCR reads, yields one record per CDR3 protein. This sample has 380,000 or so distinct CDR3 sequences; 13% occur once, and the top ten carry roughly 20%.

This TCR was recovered from a man younger than 45 with Graves' hyperthyroidism that later progressed to Graves' ophthalmopathy. The chain uses TRBV5-1 and TRBJ2-2; a possible D gene is TRBD2 (5 bases). The sample consisted of blood. This CDR3 is CASSFEGRSTGELFF. In DNA form, the CDR3 reads TGCGCCAGCAGCTTCGAGGGTAGGAGCACCGGGGAGCTGTTTTTT.